The 13 T cell receptor beta chains listed next were all sequenced from one sample in a study of cytomegalovirus exposure and HLA in healthy donors. Primers for the PCR totalled 60 Vbeta and 13 Jbeta. TCRdb's copy holds only in-frame clones and misses some; the assay was immunoSEQ multiplex PCR. Found here are approximately 110,000 clones, 73% of them singletons; the top ten hold approximately 4.1%. Material: PBMCs. The source of these receptors is a woman aged 40-49 years in good health and CMV-seronegative.

The chain employs TRBV4-2 and TRBJ1-1, with TRBD1 identical over 7 bases. Germline CDR1 reads LGHNA; CDR2 reads YNFKEQ. The CDR3 loop spans 16 amino acids. J gave up 3 bases and V 1 base, and 8 bases lay outside the gene matches. The CDR3 region has the DNA TGTGCCAGCAGCCAAGTAAAGGGGGCACTGGACACTGAAGCTTTCTTT. Residues: CASSQVKGALDTEAFF.

The table lists this clone with a count of one. This CDR3 is CANGRGTDTQYF. DNA of the CDR3: TGTGCCAACGGGAGAGGGACAGATACGCAGTATTTT. The chain couples TRBV6-6 to TRBJ2-3, with a possible D match to TRBD2 (6 bases). V shed 10 bases and J shed 3 bases, with 11 bases lying between them. Germline lookup yields CDR1 MNHNY and CDR2 SVGAGI (reference sequence). The CDR3 spans 12 residues.

This chain uses TRBV27 with TRBJ2-1; 12 nucleotides align to TRBD2. Germline trimming cut 1 base from V and 5 bases from J; bases unmatched to any gene: 9. Germline CDR1 MNHEY, CDR2 SMNVEV (reference sequence). CDR3 size: 18 residues. CDR3: CASSLLIRLAGVDNEQFF. CDR3 in DNA: TGTGCCAGCAGTTTATTGATAAGACTAGCGGGAGTGGACAATGAGCAGTTCTTC.

V and J are TRBV28 and TRBJ2-7; 7 bases agree with TRBD2. The CDR3 runs to 14 residues. With V trimmed by 6 bases and J by 7 bases, 12 bases remained unmatched. The germline V gene has CDR1 MDHEN and CDR2 SYDVKM. CDR3 region: CASRGPSVGREQYF. CDR3 in DNA: TGTGCCAGCAGGGGCCCTAGTGTCGGGAGGGAGCAGTACTTC.

This chain links TRBV7-2 with TRBJ2-5; 9 nucleotides agree with TRBD1. Germline CDR1 is SGHTA and CDR2 is FQGNSA. The trim removed 4 bases at V and 5 bases at J, leaving 8 bases unmatched. The CDR3 runs 15 residues. The CDR3, as DNA: TGTGCCAGCAGCTCCCGGGACAGGGAGGAGGAGACCCAGTACTTC. Protein: CASSSRDREEETQYF.

This clone has just one count. The CDR3 loop reads CASSFRREGHAGELFF. The CDR3 coding sequence is TGTGCCAGCAGCTTCAGGCGGGAGGGCCACGCCGGGGAGCTGTTTTTT. The chain is built from TRBV13 and TRBJ2-2; 9 positions match TRBD2. The CDR3 has 16 amino acids. Trimming at V came to 3 bases and at J to 6 bases, leaving 8 bases not matched to a gene. Germline loops: CDR1 PRHDT, CDR2 FYEKMQ (reference sequence).

The table lists this clone with a count of one. The V and J genes are TRBV14 and TRBJ2-5, with D possibly being TRBD1 (6 bases). From germline, CDR1 is SGHDN and CDR2 FVKESK. The CDR3 runs to 15 residues. The V and J ends lost 3 bases and 3 bases respectively, with 14 bases between them. CDR3 nucleotide sequence: TGTGCCAGCAGCCACCTTCGACCAGGGGAAGAGACCCAGTACTTC. This sequence encodes CASSHLRPGEETQYF. Combining the CDR3 with reference TRBV14 and TRBJ2-5 gives the whole variable domain EAGVTQFPSHSVIEKGQTVTLRCDPISGHDNLYWYRRVMGKEIKFLLHFVKESKQDESGMPNNRFLAERTGGTYSTLKVQPAELEDSGVYFCASSHLRPGEETQYFGPGTRLLVL.

Many counts were recorded for this clone. The rearrangement uses TRBV7-9 and TRBJ1-3; no definite D call. V was clipped by 6 bases and J by 2 bases, with 5 bases between them. CDR1 is SEHNR and CDR2 is FQNEAQ in the germline V gene (reference sequence). CDR3 size: 12 residues. CDR3 in amino acids: CASSQTGNTIYF. The CDR3 bases are TGTGCCAGCAGTCAAACTGGAAACACCATATATTTT.

This clone occurred once. The rearrangement links TRBV6-1 to TRBJ2-4, with D possibly matching TRBD1 (6 bases). This CDR3 is 17 amino acids long. V was pared by 4 bases and J by 1 base, with 17 bases between. Looked up from germline, CDR1 is MNHNS and CDR2 is SASEGT. CDR3 nucleotide sequence: TGTGCCAGCAGTGCCGTTACAGGGCCTCGGGCCAAAAACATTCAGTACTTC. It translates to CASSAVTGPRAKNIQYF.

The V and J genes are TRBV5-1 and TRBJ1-1; 8 nucleotides align to TRBD1. Unmatched junction bases numbered 7, after V lost 4 bases and J lost 5 bases. This CDR3 is 14 amino acids long. CDR1 and CDR2 from the germline V gene are SGHRS and YFSETQ. CDR3 sequence (DNA): TGCGCCAGCAGCCACGGACAGGGTGGGACTGAAGCTTTCTTT. Translating gives CASSHGQGGTEAFF.

J is TRBJ2-5 and V is TRBV27; D remains ambiguous. The V and J ends lost 2 bases and 3 bases respectively, with 13 bases between them. The CDR3 has 15 residues. Germline CDR1 is MNHEY and CDR2 is SMNVEV (reference sequence). The CDR3 bases are TGTGCCAGCAGTTTACATGGTAGCACCGAAGAGACCCAGTACTTC. It yields the protein CASSLHGSTEETQYF.

The chain combines TRBV9 with TRBJ2-7, with TRBD2 matching 11 bases. This CDR3 has 16 amino acids. With V trimmed by 4 bases and J by 3 bases, 9 bases remained unmatched. Germline V CDR1 and CDR2: SGDLS, YYNGEE. The CDR3 region has the DNA TGTGCCAGCAGCCCAAGTAGCGGGGGGGTAATCTACGAGCAGTACTTC. Translation gives CASSPSSGGVIYEQYF.

This chain connects TRBV9 to TRBJ2-5; 12 nucleotides align to TRBD2. CDR1 SGDLS and CDR2 YYNGEE come from the germline V gene. This CDR3 region has 15 residues. V shed 4 bases and J 5 bases; nucleotides not matched to a gene: 6. CDR3 in DNA: TGTGCCAGCAGCCCTCGGACTAGCGGGGCGGAGACCCAGTACTTC. It specifies CASSPRTSGAETQYF.